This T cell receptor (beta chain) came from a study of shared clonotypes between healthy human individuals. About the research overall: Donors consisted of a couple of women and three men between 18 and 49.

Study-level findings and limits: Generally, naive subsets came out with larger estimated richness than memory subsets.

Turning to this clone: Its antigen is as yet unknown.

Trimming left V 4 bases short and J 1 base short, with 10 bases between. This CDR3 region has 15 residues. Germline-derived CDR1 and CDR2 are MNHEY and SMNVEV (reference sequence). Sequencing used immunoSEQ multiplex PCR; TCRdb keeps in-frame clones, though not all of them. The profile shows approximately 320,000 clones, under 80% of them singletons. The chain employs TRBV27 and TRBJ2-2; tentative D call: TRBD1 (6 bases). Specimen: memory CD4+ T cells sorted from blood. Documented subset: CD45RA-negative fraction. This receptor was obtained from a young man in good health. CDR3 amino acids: CASSSGTWNTGELFF. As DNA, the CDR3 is TGTGCCAGCAGTTCAGGGACATGGAACACCGGGGAGCTGTTTTTT.